One sample yielded the 31 T cell receptor beta chains listed below, sequenced in a study of shared clonotypes between healthy human individuals (dated by TCRdb to the early 2020s). The library was prepared using the immunoSEQ multiplex PCR assay. TCRdb took this table from immuneACCESS and kept in-frame rearrangements with V and J called. Such tables lack part of the clones; where checked against another copy, unresolved V genes explain under half of the gap, and the rest is unexplained. Counted in this sample were around 2,000,000 clones; about 95% of them appeared once. 1.2% of the sample is in the top ten clones. For the CD8 naive samples, CD45RO-negative cells were positively selected for CCR7, yielding a CD45RA+CCR7+ population from which TemRA cells were excluded. Material for sequencing was naive CD8+ T cells sorted from blood. The cell subset or site label, as the study defines it: CD45RA+CCR7+. The receptors derive from a man aged 18 to 35 in good health.

This clone was seen only once. The chain employs TRBV14 and TRBJ2-2; TRBD2 matches 9 bases. V lost 0 bases and J lost 4; bases outside the gene matches: 15. The CDR3 has 20 amino acids. From germline, CDR1 is SGHDN and CDR2 FVKESK. CDR3 coding DNA: TGTGCCAGCAGCCAAGATTTCCAGCGGGAGGTTATCAGCGGCACCGGGGAGCTGTTTTTT. Translation: CASSQDFQREVISGTGELFF.

In this sample, this clone turned up once. The junction differs from germline at one of its ends, possibly a read error. V and J are TRBV6-1 and TRBJ1-2; D ambiguous. CDR1 and CDR2 from the germline V gene are MNHNS and SASEGT. CDR3 length equals 10 residues. This chain's CDR3 is CASSEGAILF. CDR3 bases: TGTGCCAGCAGTGAAGGAGCCATCCTCTTC.

This clone was observed once. The CDR3 region has the DNA TGTGCCAGCAGTTTATCGGCCGGACAGGAAGAGACCCAGTACTTC. It is translated as CASSLSAGQEETQYF. The J gene is TRBJ2-5, the V gene TRBV27; 7 nucleotides match TRBD1. Looked up from germline, CDR1 is MNHEY and CDR2 is SMNVEV (reference sequence). The CDR3 spans 15 residues. V shed 0 bases, J shed 3 bases, and the junction held 4 bases outside the gene matches.

The gene calls are TRBV10-2 and TRBJ2-1, with D perhaps matching TRBD2 (6 bases). The CDR3 is made up of 12 amino acids. V lost 4 bases to trimming and J lost 8 bases, with 9 bases between them. Per germline, CDR1 WSHSY and CDR2 SAAADI. The CDR3 sequence: CASSGTSYEQFF. DNA for the CDR3: TGCGCCAGCAGTGGCACTAGCTATGAGCAGTTCTTC.

This chain links TRBV27 with TRBJ2-1, with 10 bases aligning to TRBD2. Germline assignment: CDR1 MNHEY and CDR2 SMNVEV (reference sequence). The V segment lost 5 bases and the J segment 6 bases; nucleotides outside the gene matches: 7. The CDR3 is 15 residues long. CDR3 in DNA: TGTGCCAGCAGTCCTTCTAGCGGGAGTATCAATGAGCAGTTCTTC. Amino acid sequence: CASSPSSGSINEQFF.

This clone was picked up one time. The rearrangement links TRBV29-1 to TRBJ2-1, with 7 nucleotides matching TRBD1. Per germline, CDR1 SQVTM and CDR2 ANQGSEA. The CDR3 length is 13 residues. V was clipped by 4 bases and J by 8 bases; unmatched bases: 8. The CDR3 coding sequence is TGCAGCGTTGGAGACAGGGATGGGGATGAGCAGTTCTTC. Residues: CSVGDRDGDEQFF.

The J gene is TRBJ2-7, the V gene TRBV7-9; D is perhaps TRBD1 (6 bases). The CDR3 has 15 amino acids. Germline V CDR1 and CDR2: SEHNR, FQNEAQ (reference sequence). V was pared by 2 bases and J by 3 bases, with 14 bases between. In DNA form, the CDR3 reads TGTGCCAGCAGCTTATCGATCGGACAGCACTACGAGCAGTACTTC. Translated: CASSLSIGQHYEQYF.

CDR3 amino acids: CASSQNYQGALVPYEQYF. In DNA form, the CDR3 reads TGCGCCAGCAGCCAAAACTACCAGGGGGCCCTGGTACCCTACGAGCAGTACTTC. The chain uses TRBV4-1 and TRBJ2-7, with 8 bases fitting TRBD1. In germline, CDR1 is MGHRA, CDR2 YSYEKL. V gave up 2 bases and J gave up 2 bases; unmatched junction bases: 14. There are 18 residues in the CDR3.

This chain links TRBV25-1 with TRBJ1-3; D is perhaps TRBD1 (6 bases). The CDR3 is 18 amino acids. V was shortened by 0 bases and J by 0 bases, with 15 bases between the two germline ends. CDR1 and CDR2 from the germline V gene are MGHDK and SYGVNS. CDR3 residues: CASSEYGPGALSGNTIYF. CDR3 nucleotides: TGTGCCAGCAGTGAATACGGGCCAGGGGCCCTCTCTGGAAACACCATATATTTT. Full variable domain (outside the CDR3, taken from reference TRBV25-1 and TRBJ1-3): EADIYQTPRYLVIGTGKKITLECSQTMGHDKMYWYQQDPGMELHLIHYSYGVNSTEKGDLSSESTVSRIRTEHFPLTLESARPSHTSQYLCASSEYGPGALSGNTIYFGEGSWLTVV.

The rearrangement links TRBV29-1 to TRBJ2-7; 8 bases are a match to TRBD2. The length of the CDR3 is 14 residues. The trim removed 4 bases at V and 0 bases at J, leaving 5 bases unmatched. Germline CDR1 reads SQVTM; CDR2 reads ANQGSEA. The DNA of the CDR3 is TGCAGCGTTGCGGGGGGGGCGGCCTCCTACGAGCAGTACTTC. Protein: CSVAGGAASYEQYF.

For this clone: Other DNA sequences of this sample code for an identical CDR3. The rearrangement uses TRBV30 and TRBJ2-5; D is unclear. Trimming removed 1 base at V and 2 bases at J, with 5 bases between. Germline V CDR1 and CDR2: GTSNPN, SVGIG (reference sequence). The CDR3 runs to 12 residues. In nucleotides, the CDR3 is TGTGCCTGGAGTGAGGCTCAAGAGACCCAGTACTTC. It translates to CAWSEAQETQYF. The full variable domain, in which reference TRBV30 and TRBJ2-5 provide the parts outside the CDR3, is SQTIHQWPATLVQPVGSPLSLECTVEGTSNPNLYWYRQAAGRGLQLLFYSVGIGQISSEVPQNLSASRPQDRQFILSSKKLLLSDSGFYLCAWSEAQETQYFGPGTRLLVL.

The chain combines TRBV2 with TRBJ1-2, with D uncertain. V lost 10 bases and J 4 bases, leaving 16 bases between the germline ends. Germline lookup yields CDR1 SNHLY and CDR2 FYNNEI. The CDR3 is 13 residues long. CDR3 nucleotides: TGTGCCACCTGCGAAGTCCGAGCCTATGGCTACACCTTC. Translating it yields CATCEVRAYGYTF.

This clone is a singleton in its sample. This chain links TRBV4-1 with TRBJ2-7; TRBD1 might be the D (6 bases). The germline V gene encodes CDR1 MGHRA and CDR2 YSYEKL. V lost 5 bases and J 2 bases, leaving 22 bases between the germline ends. There are 17 residues in the CDR3. This CDR3 reads CASSEQHTGLVAYEQYF. The CDR3 coding sequence is TGCGCCAGCAGCGAACAGCATACAGGGCTAGTAGCCTACGAGCAGTACTTC.

This clone came up once. This chain links TRBV4-1 with TRBJ2-1; a possible D gene is TRBD2 (5 bases). This CDR3 contains 15 residues. The germline V gene has CDR1 MGHRA and CDR2 YSYEKL. V was shortened by 0 bases and J by 4 bases, with 10 bases between the two germline ends. The CDR3 DNA reads TGCGCCAGCAGCCAAGAACCGGGAACTTACAATGAGCAGTTCTTC. Protein sequence: CASSQEPGTYNEQFF.

Regarding this clone: Other DNA sequences in this sample translate to the same CDR3. The CDR3 nucleotides read TGTGCCAGCAGTTTACAGGGGTGGACCTACGAGCAGTACTTC. Translated: CASSLQGWTYEQYF. The chain has TRBV28 and TRBJ2-7; D is perhaps TRBD1 (6 bases). Between the trimmed V and J ends, which lost 2 bases and 2 bases, there was a span of 10 bases. This CDR3 region has 14 residues. The germline V gene has CDR1 MDHEN and CDR2 SYDVKM.

Note on this clone: The sample contains more than one DNA sequence encoding this CDR3. J is TRBJ2-1 and V is TRBV7-9; the match to TRBD1 covers 7 bases. The junction had 2 bases not matched to a gene; V was cut back by 5 bases and J by 7 bases. CDR3 length: 12 residues. Per the germline V gene, CDR1 is SEHNR and CDR2 is FQNEAQ (reference sequence). The CDR3 DNA follows: TGTGCCAGCAGCCTCAGGGGGAATGAGCAGTTCTTC. This codes for CASSLRGNEQFF.

The gene calls are TRBV7-6 and TRBJ2-1, with D tentatively TRBD1 (5 bases). The CDR3 is 13 amino acids. V gave up 1 base and J gave up 8 bases, with 9 bases separating them. Germline V gene lookup returns CDR1 SGHVS and CDR2 FNYEAQ. The DNA of the CDR3 is TGTGCCAGCAGCTTAGAGGTCAGGGATGAGCAGTTCTTC. This gives the protein CASSLEVRDEQFF.

V and J are TRBV5-6 and TRBJ2-1; D unresolved. The CDR3 runs to 12 residues. Trimming cost V 0 bases and J 10 bases, with 8 bases left between them. The germline gives CDR1 SGHDT, CDR2 YYEEEE. The CDR3 coding sequence is TGTGCCAGCAGCTTGGGCGATGGAGAGCAGTTCTTC. Translation gives CASSLGDGEQFF. Variable domain in full (rest from reference TRBV5-6 and TRBJ2-1): DAGVTQSPTHLIKTRGQQVTLRCSPKSGHDTVSWYQQALGQGPQFIFQYYEEEERQRGNFPDRFSGHQFPNYSSELNVNALLLGDSALYLCASSLGDGEQFFGPGTRLTVL.

This clone came up once. The V call is TRBV28, the J call TRBJ2-2; D uncertain. Germline V gene sequence: CDR1 MDHEN, CDR2 SYDVKM. This CDR3 spans 14 amino acids. V lost 7 bases and J 0 bases, leaving 9 bases between the germline ends. CDR3 loop: CASIRMTNTGELFF. The DNA for the CDR3 is TGTGCCAGCATTAGGATGACGAACACCGGGGAGCTGTTTTTT.

The chain recombines TRBV2 with TRBJ2-1, with a weak D call TRBD2 (5 bases). V shed 6 bases and J shed 13 bases, with 22 bases lying between them. This CDR3 spans 14 amino acids. Germline lookup yields CDR1 SNHLY and CDR2 FYNNEI. CDR3 sequence reads: CASRLLGEGIFQFF. CDR3 in DNA: TGTGCCAGCAGATTATTAGGCGAGGGTATTTTTCAGTTCTTC. The whole variable domain, remainder taken from reference TRBV2 and TRBJ2-1, is EPEVTQTPSHQVTQMGQEVILRCVPISNHLYFYWYRQILGQKVEFLVSFYNNEISEKSEIFDDQFSVERPDGSNFTLKIRSTKLEDSAMYFCASRLLGEGIFQFFGPGTRLTVL.

This chain connects TRBV5-4 to TRBJ2-7; 13 bases agree with TRBD2. Germline assignment: CDR1 SGHNT and CDR2 YYREEE (reference sequence). V dropped 4 bases and J dropped 5; count of bases not matched to a gene: 9. There are 16 residues in the CDR3. CDR3 residues: CASSPGLAGVVNEQYF. CDR3 DNA sequence: TGTGCCAGCAGCCCCGGACTAGCGGGAGTCGTCAACGAGCAGTACTTC.

This chain joins TRBV28 and TRBJ1-2; D is ambiguous. The V gene's germline CDR1 is MDHEN and CDR2 SYDVKM. Trimming removed 6 bases at V and 1 base at J, with 12 bases between. The CDR3 totals 14 residues. DNA of the CDR3: TGTGCCAGCAGCCGTAGACACCTTAACTATGGCTACACCTTC. This codes for CASSRRHLNYGYTF.

The chain carries TRBV7-2 and TRBJ1-5; D unresolved. Germline-derived CDR1 and CDR2 are SGHTA and FQGNSA. The CDR3 loop spans 15 amino acids. Deletions cut 3 bases from V and 11 bases from J, with 20 bases between. CDR3 coding DNA: TGTGCCAGCAGCTTCGGTCAAGGGTCGGCTCGGACCCAGCATTTT. It encodes CASSFGQGSARTQHF.

Concerning this clone itself: Different DNA sequences within this sample yield the same CDR3. The chain employs TRBV7-9 and TRBJ1-5; no firm D call. This CDR3 spans 14 amino acids. The germline V and J ends were trimmed by 1 base and 2 bases, with 6 bases remaining between them. Germline values: CDR1 SEHNR, CDR2 FQNEAQ (reference sequence). CDR3 sequence reads: CASSLVGGNQPQHF. The CDR3 nucleotides are TGTGCCAGCAGCTTAGTGGGTGGCAATCAGCCCCAGCATTTT.

The chain uses TRBV4-1 and TRBJ2-7, with 8 bases identical to TRBD2. With 1 base clipped from V and 6 bases from J, the junction kept 11 bases outside the gene matches. Germline-derived CDR1 and CDR2 are MGHRA and YSYEKL. This CDR3 has 16 residues. In nucleotides, the CDR3 is TGCGCCAGCAGCCAAGCACTAGCGGTAACCTCGGGCGAGCAGTACTTC. Its translation: CASSQALAVTSGEQYF.

V and J are TRBV4-1 and TRBJ1-2; D unresolved. V was trimmed by 1 base and J by 4 bases, leaving 13 bases between them. Per the germline V gene, CDR1 is MGHRA and CDR2 is YSYEKL. The CDR3 extends over 15 amino acids. CDR3 sequence (DNA): TGCGCCAGCAGCCAAGTGACGAACACCATCTATGGCTACACCTTC. Translation gives CASSQVTNTIYGYTF.

As concerns this clone: Other DNA variants within this sample encode the same CDR3. The chain employs TRBV6-5 and TRBJ2-7, with D hard to call. The CDR3 loop spans 14 amino acids. CDR1 and CDR2 from the germline V gene are MNHEY and SVGAGI. V lost 2 bases to trimming and J lost 0 bases, with 8 bases between them. The CDR3 sequence: CASSYAGSSYEQYF. Written as DNA, the CDR3 is TGTGCCAGCAGTTACGCCGGTAGCTCCTACGAGCAGTACTTC.

The chain combines TRBV4-1 with TRBJ2-7; D is possibly TRBD1 (6 bases). The V gene's germline CDR1 is MGHRA and CDR2 YSYEKL. The germline V and J ends were trimmed by 4 bases and 3 bases, with 13 bases remaining between them. The CDR3 extends over 14 amino acids. CDR3 in amino acids: CASSLAGVNYEQYF. CDR3 DNA sequence: TGCGCCAGCAGCCTAGCAGGGGTGAACTACGAGCAGTACTTC.

This sequence joins TRBV7-9 and TRBJ2-5; D not resolved. The CDR3 is 13 amino acids. The germline V and J ends were trimmed by 2 bases and 12 bases, with 16 bases remaining between them. Germline CDR1 is SEHNR and CDR2 is FQNEAQ (reference sequence). The DNA for the CDR3 is TGTGCCAGCAGCTTATCGAACGTGGCTCCGGAGTACTTC. The encoded protein is CASSLSNVAPEYF.

As DNA, the CDR3 is TGTGCCAGCAGTTACGACCAGGGGTCCTACGAGCAGTACTTC. This encodes CASSYDQGSYEQYF. The chain is built from TRBV6-5 and TRBJ2-7, with D possibly matching TRBD1 (6 bases). Germline loops: CDR1 MNHEY, CDR2 SVGAGI. The V end was cut by 2 bases, the J end by 1 base, with 9 bases between. The CDR3 extends over 14 amino acids.

Remarks on this clone: Other DNA sequences from this sample encode an identical CDR3 as well. V gene TRBV5-6 combines with J gene TRBJ2-1, with D unresolved. Germline CDR1 is SGHDT and CDR2 is YYEEEE. Trimming pared 4 bases from V and 4 bases from J, leaving 9 bases between. The CDR3 is made up of 13 amino acids. CDR3 nucleotides: TGTGCCAGCAGCCTAGACACTTACAATGAGCAGTTCTTC. Amino acids: CASSLDTYNEQFF.